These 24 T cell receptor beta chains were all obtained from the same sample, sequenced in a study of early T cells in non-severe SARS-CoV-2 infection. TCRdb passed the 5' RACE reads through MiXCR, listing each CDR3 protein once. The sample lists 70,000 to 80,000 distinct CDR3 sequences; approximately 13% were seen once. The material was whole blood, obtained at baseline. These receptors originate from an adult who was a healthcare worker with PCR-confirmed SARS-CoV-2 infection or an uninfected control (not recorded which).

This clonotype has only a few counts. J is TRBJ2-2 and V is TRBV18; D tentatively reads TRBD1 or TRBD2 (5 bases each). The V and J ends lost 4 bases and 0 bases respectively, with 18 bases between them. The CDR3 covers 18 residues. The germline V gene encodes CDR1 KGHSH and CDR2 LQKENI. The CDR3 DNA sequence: TGTGCCAGCTCACGTCTTAACCTCAGGGAGACGAACACCGGGGAGCTGTTTTTT. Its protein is CASSRLNLRETNTGELFF.

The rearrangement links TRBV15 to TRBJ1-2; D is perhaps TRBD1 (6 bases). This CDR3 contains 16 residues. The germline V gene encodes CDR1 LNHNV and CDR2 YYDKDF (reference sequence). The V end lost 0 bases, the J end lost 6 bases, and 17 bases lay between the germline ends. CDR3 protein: CATSRDRHARGNGYTF. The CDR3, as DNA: TGTGCCACCAGCAGAGATCGCCATGCCAGGGGCAATGGCTACACCTTC.

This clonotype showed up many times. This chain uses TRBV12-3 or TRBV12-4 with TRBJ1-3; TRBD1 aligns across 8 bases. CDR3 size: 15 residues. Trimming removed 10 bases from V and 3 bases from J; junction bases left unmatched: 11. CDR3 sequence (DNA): TGTGCCAACCCGGACAGGGACCGGTTTGGAAACACCATATATTTT. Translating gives CANPDRDRFGNTIYF.

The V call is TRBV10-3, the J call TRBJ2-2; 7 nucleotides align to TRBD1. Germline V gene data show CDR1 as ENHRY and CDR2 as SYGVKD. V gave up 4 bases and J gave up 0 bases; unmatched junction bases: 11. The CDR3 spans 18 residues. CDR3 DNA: TGTGCCATCAGTGGTACAGGGGTTGAGGCGTCGAACACCGGGGAGCTGTTTTTT. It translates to CAISGTGVEASNTGELFF.

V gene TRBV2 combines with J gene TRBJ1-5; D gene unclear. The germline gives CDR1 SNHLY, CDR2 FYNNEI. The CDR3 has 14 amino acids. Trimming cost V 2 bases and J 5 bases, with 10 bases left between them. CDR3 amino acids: CASSERADYQPQHF. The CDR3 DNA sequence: TGTGCCAGCAGTGAACGGGCAGACTATCAGCCCCAGCATTTT.

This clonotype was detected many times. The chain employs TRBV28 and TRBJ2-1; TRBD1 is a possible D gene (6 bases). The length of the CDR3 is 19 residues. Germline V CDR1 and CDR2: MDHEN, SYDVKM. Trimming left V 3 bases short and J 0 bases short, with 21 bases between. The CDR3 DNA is TGTGCCAGCAGTTTCGATCGGACAGAATCAAGGAGCTCCTACAATGAGCAGTTCTTC. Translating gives CASSFDRTESRSSYNEQFF. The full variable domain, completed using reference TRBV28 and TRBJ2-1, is DVKVTQSSRYLVKRTGEKVFLECVQDMDHENMFWYRQDPGLGLRLIYFSYDVKMKEKGDIPEGYSVSREKKERFSLILESASTNQTSMYLCASSFDRTESRSSYNEQFFGPGTRLTVL.

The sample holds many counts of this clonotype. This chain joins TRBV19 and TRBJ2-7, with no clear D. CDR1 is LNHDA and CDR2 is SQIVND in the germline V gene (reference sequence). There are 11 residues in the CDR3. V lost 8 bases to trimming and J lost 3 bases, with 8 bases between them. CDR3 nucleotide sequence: TGTGCCAGTGGAAAGGGCTACGAGCAGTACTTC. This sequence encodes CASGKGYEQYF.

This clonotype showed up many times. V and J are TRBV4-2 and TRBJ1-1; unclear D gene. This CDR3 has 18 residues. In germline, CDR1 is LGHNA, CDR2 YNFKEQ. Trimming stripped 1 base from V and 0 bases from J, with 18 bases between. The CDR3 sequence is CASSQGMGLQVMNTEAFF. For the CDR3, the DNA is TGTGCCAGCAGCCAAGGGATGGGTCTGCAGGTGATGAACACTGAAGCTTTCTTT.

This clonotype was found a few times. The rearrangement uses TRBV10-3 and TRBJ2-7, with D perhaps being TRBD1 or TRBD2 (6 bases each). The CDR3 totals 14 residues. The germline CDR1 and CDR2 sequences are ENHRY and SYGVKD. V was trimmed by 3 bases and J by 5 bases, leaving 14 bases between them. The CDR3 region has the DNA TGTGCCATCAGTGAAAGGGGGGCGCGAGACGAGCAGTACTTC. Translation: CAISERGARDEQYF.

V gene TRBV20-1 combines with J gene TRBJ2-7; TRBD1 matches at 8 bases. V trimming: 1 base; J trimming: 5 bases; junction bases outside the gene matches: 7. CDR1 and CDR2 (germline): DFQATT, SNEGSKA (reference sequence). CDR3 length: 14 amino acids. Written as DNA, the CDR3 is TGCAGTGCTAGAGGGGTACAGGGGGGCCACGAGCAGTACTTC. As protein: CSARGVQGGHEQYF.

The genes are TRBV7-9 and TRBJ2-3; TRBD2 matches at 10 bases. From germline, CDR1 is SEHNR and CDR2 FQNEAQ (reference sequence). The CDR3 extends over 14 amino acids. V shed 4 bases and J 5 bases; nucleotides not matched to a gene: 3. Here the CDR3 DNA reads TGTGCCAGCAGCTCTAGCGGGGGTGTAGATACGCAGTATTTT. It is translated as CASSSSGGVDTQYF.

The CDR3 nucleotides are TGCAGCGTCCCCGGGCAGGGGGGAAACACTGAAGCTTTCTTT. Amino acids: CSVPGQGGNTEAFF. This chain uses TRBV29-1 with TRBJ1-1; 7 bases map to TRBD1. The CDR3 is made up of 14 amino acids. The V gene end was trimmed by 6 bases and the J gene end by 2 bases; junction bases not matched to a gene: 9. Looked up from germline, CDR1 is SQVTM and CDR2 is ANQGSEA.

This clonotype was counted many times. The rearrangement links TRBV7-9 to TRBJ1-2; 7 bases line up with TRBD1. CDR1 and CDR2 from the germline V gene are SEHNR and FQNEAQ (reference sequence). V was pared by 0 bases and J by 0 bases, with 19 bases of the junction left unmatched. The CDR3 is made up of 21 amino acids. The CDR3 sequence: CASSLAVDFEIDRAPNYGYTF. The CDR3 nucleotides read TGTGCCAGCAGCTTAGCTGTGGATTTTGAGATTGACAGGGCGCCTAACTATGGCTACACCTTC. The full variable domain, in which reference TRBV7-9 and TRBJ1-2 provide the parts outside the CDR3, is DTGVSQNPRHKITKRGQNVTFRCDPISEHNRLYWYRQTLGQGPEFLTYFQNEAQLEKSRLLSDRFSAERPKGSFSTLEIQRTEQGDSAMYLCASSLAVDFEIDRAPNYGYTFGSGTRLTVV.

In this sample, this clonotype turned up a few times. The CDR3 here is CASSPGQINTGELFF. CDR3 in DNA: TGTGCCAGCAGCCCTGGACAGATAAACACCGGGGAGCTGTTTTTT. The V gene is TRBV12-3 or TRBV12-4, the J gene TRBJ2-2; D perhaps matches TRBD1 (6 bases). The V end lost 6 bases, the J end lost 2 bases, and 13 bases lay between the germline ends. The CDR3 sequence is 15 residues long.

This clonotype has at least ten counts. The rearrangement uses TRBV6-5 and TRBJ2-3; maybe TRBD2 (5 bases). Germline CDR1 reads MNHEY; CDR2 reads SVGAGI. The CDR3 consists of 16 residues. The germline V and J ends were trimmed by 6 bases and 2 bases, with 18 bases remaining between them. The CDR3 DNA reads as TGTGCCAGCAGCCCTAGGACGGGGAAAAACACAGATACGCAGTATTTT. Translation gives CASSPRTGKNTDTQYF.

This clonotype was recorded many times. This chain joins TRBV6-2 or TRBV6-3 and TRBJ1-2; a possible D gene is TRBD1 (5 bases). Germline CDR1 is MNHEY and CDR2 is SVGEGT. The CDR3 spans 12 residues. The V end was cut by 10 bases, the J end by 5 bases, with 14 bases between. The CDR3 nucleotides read TGTGCCACCACCGGGACCGAGTATGGCTACACCTTC. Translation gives CATTGTEYGYTF.

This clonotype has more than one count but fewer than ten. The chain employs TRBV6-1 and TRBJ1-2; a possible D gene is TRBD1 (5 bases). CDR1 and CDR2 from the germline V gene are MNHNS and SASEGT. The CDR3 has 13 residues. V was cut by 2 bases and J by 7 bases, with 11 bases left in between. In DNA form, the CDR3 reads TGTGCCAGCAGTGAAAGACAGCGGAGTGGCTACACCTTC. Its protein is CASSERQRSGYTF.

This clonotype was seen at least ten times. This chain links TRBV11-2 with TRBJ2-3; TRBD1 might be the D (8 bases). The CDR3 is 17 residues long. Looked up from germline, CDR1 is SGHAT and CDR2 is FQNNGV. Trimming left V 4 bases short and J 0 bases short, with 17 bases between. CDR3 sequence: CASSWTGRGTSTDTQYF. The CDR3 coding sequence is TGTGCCAGCAGCTGGACAGGGAGGGGAACTAGCACAGATACGCAGTATTTT.

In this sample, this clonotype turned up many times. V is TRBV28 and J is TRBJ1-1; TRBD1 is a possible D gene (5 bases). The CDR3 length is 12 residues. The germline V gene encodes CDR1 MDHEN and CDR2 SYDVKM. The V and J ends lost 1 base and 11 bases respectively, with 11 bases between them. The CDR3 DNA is TGTGCCAGCAGTTTATATAAGGGACTCGCTTTCTTT. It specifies CASSLYKGLAFF.

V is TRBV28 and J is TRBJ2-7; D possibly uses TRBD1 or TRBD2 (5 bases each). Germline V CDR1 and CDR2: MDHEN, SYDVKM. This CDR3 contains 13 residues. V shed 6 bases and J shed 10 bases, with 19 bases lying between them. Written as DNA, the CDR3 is TGTGCCAGCAGCCCACCCGGGACCGCCATACAGTACTTC. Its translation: CASSPPGTAIQYF.

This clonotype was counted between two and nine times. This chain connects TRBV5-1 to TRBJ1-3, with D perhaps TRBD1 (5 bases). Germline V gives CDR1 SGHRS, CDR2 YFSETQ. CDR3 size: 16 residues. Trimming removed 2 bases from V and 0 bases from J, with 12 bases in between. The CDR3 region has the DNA TGCGCCAGCAGCTTCCTTGACAGTTCCTCTGGAAACACCATATATTTT. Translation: CASSFLDSSSGNTIYF.

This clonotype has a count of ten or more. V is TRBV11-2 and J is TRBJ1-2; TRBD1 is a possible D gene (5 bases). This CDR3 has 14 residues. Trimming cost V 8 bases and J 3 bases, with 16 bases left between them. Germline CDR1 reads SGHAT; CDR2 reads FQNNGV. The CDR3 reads CASWTPRQHYGYTF. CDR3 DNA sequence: TGTGCCAGCTGGACCCCCCGACAGCACTATGGCTACACCTTC.

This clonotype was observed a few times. For the CDR3, the DNA is TGCAGCGTTGAAGATAGGAAAGAAGTAGGCTACACCTTC. It is translated as CSVEDRKEVGYTF. The J gene is TRBJ1-2, the V gene TRBV29-1; D remains ambiguous. V lost 0 bases and J 8 bases, leaving 13 bases between the germline ends. The CDR3 is 13 residues long. In germline, CDR1 is SQVTM, CDR2 ANQGSEA.

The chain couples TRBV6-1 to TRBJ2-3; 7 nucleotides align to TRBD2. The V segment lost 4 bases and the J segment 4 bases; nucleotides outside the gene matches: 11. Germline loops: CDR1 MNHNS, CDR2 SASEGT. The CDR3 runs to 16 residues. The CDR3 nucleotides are TGTGCCAGCAGTGGGGTCCCTGGGGGGGACGCAGATACGCAGTATTTT. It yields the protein CASSGVPGGDADTQYF.